The next 31 T cell receptor beta chains were all read from a single sample in a study of blood T cell repertoires in COVID-19. Using immunoSEQ multiplex PCR, the repertoire was profiled, and TCRdb retains in-frame clones only, with some absent. This sample has some 270,000 clones, with more than 75% found just once. The material sequenced was PBMCs or T cells enriched from blood (not recorded which). These receptors came from a woman aged 45-65 years who had been exposed to COVID-19.

Of note for this clone: Other DNA sequences in this specimen translate into the identical CDR3. The rearrangement uses TRBV28 and TRBJ1-5; D is perhaps TRBD1 (5 bases). The V end was cut by 2 bases, the J end by 7 bases, with 6 bases between. This CDR3 contains 12 residues. Germline V lookup: CDR1 MDHEN, CDR2 SYDVKM. The DNA of the CDR3 is TGTGCCAGCAGTTTACAGGGACAGCCCCAGCATTTT. Protein sequence: CASSLQGQPQHF.

The chain uses TRBV19 and TRBJ2-2; 7 bases fit TRBD1. The CDR3 has 15 amino acids. Germline trimming cut 5 bases from V and 3 bases from J; bases unmatched to any gene: 6. Germline CDR1 reads LNHDA; CDR2 reads SQIVND (reference sequence). The CDR3 protein is CASSSPGQYTGELFF. In DNA form, the CDR3 reads TGTGCCAGTAGTTCCCCGGGACAGTACACCGGGGAGCTGTTTTTT.

This chain joins TRBV23-1 and TRBJ2-2, with 8 bases identical to TRBD1. TRBV23-1 qualifies as an ORF whose function is uncertain. This CDR3 has 17 residues. Germline trimming cut 0 bases from V and 5 bases from J; bases unmatched to any gene: 8. CDR3 region: CASSQSNRGDGTGELFF. The CDR3 DNA follows: TGCGCCAGCAGTCAATCCAACAGGGGGGATGGAACCGGGGAGCTGTTTTTT.

J is TRBJ1-5 and V is TRBV12-3 or TRBV12-4; D call uncertain. The CDR3 has 12 residues. Trimming removed 1 base from V and 9 bases from J, with 7 bases in between. The CDR3 sequence: CASSLVRGPQHF. As DNA, the CDR3 is TGTGCCAGCAGTTTAGTTCGGGGGCCCCAGCATTTT.

The chain employs TRBV7-2 and TRBJ1-1; no definite D call. The germline CDR1 and CDR2 sequences are SGHTA and FQGNSA. This CDR3 spans 15 amino acids. The V gene lost 1 base and the J gene lost 9 bases, with 18 bases spanning the gap. The CDR3 protein is CASSLGVTAGSKAFF. Written as DNA, the CDR3 is TGTGCCAGCAGCTTAGGAGTAACTGCAGGCTCCAAAGCTTTCTTT.

This clone is a singleton in its sample. The genes are TRBV5-6 and TRBJ1-2; TRBD1 aligns across 10 bases. CDR3 length equals 15 residues. Germline lookup yields CDR1 SGHDT and CDR2 YYEEEE. V lost 5 bases, J lost 7 bases, and 11 bases stayed unmatched. The CDR3 protein is CASSPFDRGRSGYTF. As DNA, the CDR3 is TGTGCCAGCAGTCCTTTCGACAGGGGGCGGTCTGGCTACACCTTC.

V gene TRBV6-6 combines with J gene TRBJ2-7; 11 nucleotides line up with TRBD2. The V segment lost 7 bases and the J segment 2 bases; nucleotides outside the gene matches: 13. Germline V lookup: CDR1 MNHNY, CDR2 SVGAGI (reference sequence). The CDR3 runs to 17 residues. The CDR3 spells CASIRFSGTSGPYEQYF. The CDR3 coding sequence is TGTGCCAGCATTCGATTCTCCGGGACTAGCGGCCCCTACGAGCAGTACTTC.

V and J are TRBV11-2 and TRBJ2-2; TRBD2 matches at 9 bases. J gave up 5 bases and V 5 bases, and 6 bases lay outside the gene matches. This CDR3 has 15 residues. Germline CDR1 is SGHAT and CDR2 is FQNNGV. Here the CDR3 reads CASSRSGGRTGELFF. CDR3 sequence (DNA): TGTGCCAGCAGCCGGAGCGGGGGGAGGACCGGGGAGCTGTTTTTT.

For this clone: Other DNA sequences in the sample encode the same CDR3. The genes are TRBV11-2 and TRBJ1-2, with D maybe TRBD1 (5 bases). This CDR3 spans 13 amino acids. The V gene lost 4 bases and the J gene lost 4 bases, with 10 bases spanning the gap. Germline assignment: CDR1 SGHAT and CDR2 FQNNGV. The CDR3 nucleotides read TGTGCCAGCAGCTCGACAGCCCTCTATGGCTACACCTTC. It translates to CASSSTALYGYTF.

The chain links TRBV10-2 to TRBJ2-1, with TRBD1 identical over 7 bases. Germline lookup yields CDR1 WSHSY and CDR2 SAAADI. V was clipped by 3 bases and J by 7 bases; unmatched bases: 9. The CDR3 has 15 residues. The CDR3 is CASSDAFDRENEQFF. DNA for the CDR3: TGCGCCAGCAGTGATGCTTTCGACAGGGAGAATGAGCAGTTCTTC.

J is TRBJ2-1 and V is TRBV5-4; maybe TRBD2 (6 bases). CDR3 length: 15 amino acids. CDR1 SGHNT and CDR2 YYREEE come from the germline V gene (reference sequence). Between the trimmed V and J ends, which lost 4 bases and 4 bases, there was a span of 15 bases. The CDR3 sequence is CASSPYGGGYNEQFF. In DNA form, the CDR3 reads TGTGCCAGCAGCCCTTACGGGGGTGGGTACAATGAGCAGTTCTTC.

This clone was counted once. The chain links TRBV5-4 to TRBJ2-3, with D tentatively TRBD2 (6 bases). This CDR3 has 14 amino acids. The germline CDR1 and CDR2 sequences are SGHNT and YYREEE (reference sequence). V was shortened by 4 bases and J by 7 bases, with 16 bases between the two germline ends. The CDR3 sequence is CASSLGPAGNTQYF. The CDR3 bases are TGTGCCAGCAGCCTCGGTCCGGCGGGAAATACGCAGTATTTT.

The rearrangement links TRBV13 to TRBJ1-2; possible D gene TRBD1, 5 bases. Germline V lookup: CDR1 PRHDT, CDR2 FYEKMQ (reference sequence). This CDR3 region has 14 residues. V was pared by 2 bases and J by 1 base, with 8 bases between. Here the CDR3 reads CASSLRGVNYGYTF. The CDR3 nucleotides read TGTGCCAGCAGCTTACGGGGGGTTAACTATGGCTACACCTTC.

J is TRBJ2-5 and V is TRBV5-6, with a possible D match to TRBD1 (6 bases). V was cut by 0 bases and J by 2 bases, with 14 bases left in between. CDR1 is SGHDT, CDR2 YYEEEE, per germline. This CDR3 has 16 residues. CDR3 sequence: CASSLAGALEQETQYF. DNA for the CDR3: TGTGCCAGCAGCTTGGCAGGGGCCCTAGAGCAAGAGACCCAGTACTTC. Full variable domain (remainder filled in from reference TRBV5-6 and TRBJ2-5): DAGVTQSPTHLIKTRGQQVTLRCSPKSGHDTVSWYQQALGQGPQFIFQYYEEEERQRGNFPDRFSGHQFPNYSSELNVNALLLGDSALYLCASSLAGALEQETQYFGPGTRLLVL.

This chain connects TRBV6-1 to TRBJ1-2, with 7 bases lining up with TRBD1. Looked up from germline, CDR1 is MNHNS and CDR2 is SASEGT. The CDR3 totals 13 residues. Trimming cost V 3 bases and J 6 bases; bases outside gene matches: 4. The CDR3 DNA is TGTGCCAGCAGTGAGGTCAGGGGGGATGGCTACACCTTC. This gives the protein CASSEVRGDGYTF.

This clone has a single count. The rearrangement links TRBV4-3 to TRBJ1-1; D unresolved. The germline CDR1 and CDR2 sequences are LGHNA and YSLEER. The CDR3 is made up of 15 amino acids. Between the trimmed V and J ends, which lost 1 base and 3 bases, there was a span of 12 bases. The CDR3 sequence: CASSQGRGRDTEAFF. The CDR3 region has the DNA TGCGCCAGCAGCCAAGGGAGAGGGCGGGACACTGAAGCTTTCTTT.

This sequence joins TRBV19 and TRBJ1-1; D uncertain. V was pared by 6 bases and J by 1 base, with 6 bases between. This CDR3 is built from 12 residues. The germline CDR1 and CDR2 sequences are LNHDA and SQIVND (reference sequence). DNA of the CDR3: TGTGCCAGTAGCAATTGGAACACTGAAGCTTTCTTT. Its protein product is CASSNWNTEAFF.

The V gene is TRBV30, the J gene TRBJ2-5; 8 nucleotides line up with TRBD1. The germline V gene encodes CDR1 GTSNPN and CDR2 SVGIG (reference sequence). V dropped 7 bases and J dropped 4; count of bases not matched to a gene: 8. The CDR3 is 13 residues long. CDR3 bases: TGTGCCTCGGGACAGGAGTTCGGAGAGACCCAGTACTTC. Residues: CASGQEFGETQYF.

The chain employs TRBV4-1 and TRBJ1-3; the D gene is possibly TRBD1 (6 bases). The ends were cut back, 0 bases at V and 0 bases at J, with 15 bases in the middle. The CDR3 length is 18 residues. CDR1 is MGHRA and CDR2 is YSYEKL in the germline V gene. The CDR3 loop is CASSQEGIRDTSGNTIYF. CDR3 coding DNA: TGCGCCAGCAGCCAAGAAGGGATCCGGGACACCTCTGGAAACACCATATATTTT.

This chain uses TRBV6-6 with TRBJ2-1; TRBD2 agrees at 9 bases. CDR1 is MNHNY, CDR2 SVGAGI, per germline (reference sequence). This CDR3 has 14 residues. The ends lost 4 bases at V and 6 bases at J; junction bases unmatched: 4. CDR3: CASSSPSGANEQFF. CDR3 coding DNA: TGTGCCAGCAGTTCCCCTAGCGGGGCCAATGAGCAGTTCTTC.

The chain couples TRBV27 to TRBJ2-7, with a possible D match to TRBD1 (5 bases). The CDR3 is made up of 15 amino acids. V lost 7 bases and J 0 bases, leaving 16 bases between the germline ends. Germline V gene sequence: CDR1 MNHEY, CDR2 SMNVEV (reference sequence). The CDR3 region has the DNA TGTGCCAGCAAAACCGACAGACATAGCTCCTACGAGCAGTACTTC. This gives the protein CASKTDRHSSYEQYF.

This chain links TRBV9 with TRBJ1-3, with D possibly TRBD1 on 6 matching bases. The V and J ends lost 4 bases and 0 bases respectively, with 11 bases between them. Germline loops: CDR1 SGDLS, CDR2 YYNGEE. This CDR3 spans 15 amino acids. The CDR3 loop reads CASSLGGLSGNTIYF. The CDR3 nucleotides read TGTGCCAGCAGCTTAGGGGGACTCTCTGGAAACACCATATATTTT.

V usage is TRBV2 and J usage is TRBJ2-1, with 7 nucleotides matching TRBD2. The CDR3 loop spans 14 amino acids. CDR1 and CDR2 (germline): SNHLY, FYNNEI. Germline trimming cut 7 bases from V and 2 bases from J; bases unmatched to any gene: 5. CDR3 in DNA: TGTGCCAGCATGGGGCGGGGGACCTACAATGAGCAGTTCTTC. Its translation is CASMGRGTYNEQFF.

This chain joins TRBV11-3 and TRBJ1-4; 8 nucleotides match TRBD1. Trimming removed 1 base from V and 13 bases from J; junction bases left unmatched: 14. CDR3 length equals 16 residues. Germline V gives CDR1 SGHNT, CDR2 YENEEA. The CDR3: CASSLGSGTGCDGLFF. CDR3 nucleotide sequence: TGTGCCAGCAGCTTAGGTTCCGGGACAGGCTGTGATGGACTGTTTTTT.

The chain is built from TRBV6-2 or TRBV6-3 and TRBJ2-1; D perhaps matches TRBD2 (7 bases). With 7 bases removed from V and 1 base from J, the gap between germline ends came to 14 bases. CDR1 is MNHEY, CDR2 SVGEGT, per germline. This CDR3 has 15 amino acids. CDR3 nucleotides: TGTGCCAGCACCCCCCGGGGGGCGTCCTACAATGAGCAGTTCTTC. This sequence encodes CASTPRGASYNEQFF.

This chain connects TRBV19 to TRBJ2-1; the match to TRBD2 covers 16 bases. The junction had 14 bases not matched to a gene; V was cut back by 5 bases and J by 10 bases. The germline gives CDR1 LNHDA, CDR2 SQIVND (reference sequence). The CDR3 runs to 18 residues. The CDR3 bases are TGTGCCAGTAGTCCTACGGGACTAGCGGGGGGGCCCCCTGGGGAGCAGTTCTTC. Its translation: CASSPTGLAGGPPGEQFF.

CDR3 loop: CASKGTGGTEAFF. The CDR3 nucleotides read TGTGCCAGCAAGGGGACGGGGGGCACTGAAGCTTTCTTT. V and J are TRBV2 and TRBJ1-1; maybe TRBD1 (5 bases). The CDR3 runs to 13 residues. Germline V CDR1 and CDR2: SNHLY, FYNNEI. Trimming removed 7 bases from V and 4 bases from J, with 13 bases in between. The full variable domain, its missing parts supplied by reference TRBV2 and TRBJ1-1, is EPEVTQTPSHQVTQMGQEVILRCVPISNHLYFYWYRQILGQKVEFLVSFYNNEISEKSEIFDDQFSVERPDGSNFTLKIRSTKLEDSAMYFCASKGTGGTEAFFGQGTRLTVV.

The chain is built from TRBV10-3 and TRBJ2-2; tentative D call: TRBD1 (6 bases). Per the germline V gene, CDR1 is ENHRY and CDR2 is SYGVKD. CDR3 length equals 16 residues. V was pared by 3 bases and J by 1 base, with 12 bases between. For the CDR3, the DNA is TGTGCCATCAGTGACCACACGACAGGGAACACCGGGGAGCTGTTTTTT. Residues: CAISDHTTGNTGELFF.

This chain uses TRBV11-2 with TRBJ2-2; the match to TRBD1 covers 8 bases. The V and J ends lost 3 bases and 8 bases, in that order; junction bases with no gene match: 8. The CDR3 consists of 15 residues. The germline gives CDR1 SGHAT, CDR2 FQNNGV. The CDR3 DNA follows: TGTGCCAGCAGCTTGGACAGGGAGCCCTTGGGGGAGCTGTTTTTT. It translates to CASSLDREPLGELFF.

The chain employs TRBV5-6 and TRBJ1-4, with D perhaps matching TRBD1 (6 bases). The V and J ends lost 3 bases and 7 bases respectively, with 13 bases between them. The CDR3 consists of 14 residues. Germline CDR1 and CDR2: SGHDT and YYEEEE. The CDR3 nucleotides are TGTGCCAGCAGCTCCCAGGGGTGGGGTGAAAAACTGTTTTTT. It codes for CASSSQGWGEKLFF.

Worth noting for this clone: One end of the junction does not line up with germline, which may come from a read error. The chain links TRBV12-3 or TRBV12-4 to TRBJ2-1, with D unresolved. This CDR3 spans 11 amino acids. CDR3 sequence: CASSSSNEQFF. The DNA for the CDR3 is TGTGCCAGCAGCTCCTCCAATGAGCAGTTCTTC.